This passage covers 26 T cell receptor beta chains from one sample sequenced in a study of OX40 agonist ivuxolimab in advanced cancers. Some clones are missing from TCRdb's copy, which holds only in-frame ones; the method was immunoSEQ multiplex PCR. In the table there are tens of thousands of clones, around 84% of which are singletons. Sequencing was performed on CD4+ or CD8+ T cells sorted from blood, taken in a trial of the OX40 agonist ivuxolimab. The receptors originated from an adult with an advanced solid tumor such as melanoma, head and neck, liver or kidney cancer.

The chain is built from TRBV19 and TRBJ1-2; no clear D gene. The CDR3 runs 15 residues. Germline V CDR1 and CDR2: LNHDA, SQIVND (reference sequence). Trimming took off 7 bases at V and 2 bases at J, with 17 bases between the two ends. For the CDR3, the DNA is TGTGCCAGTACAATGGGCGGGGTGGGGAACTATGGCTACACCTTC. It codes for CASTMGGVGNYGYTF.

The chain uses TRBV2 and TRBJ1-5; D unresolved. The ends were cut back, 9 bases at V and 0 bases at J, with 15 bases in the middle. The germline V gene encodes CDR1 SNHLY and CDR2 FYNNEI. This CDR3 spans 15 amino acids. This chain's CDR3 is CASRTLYSSNQPQHF. The CDR3 DNA reads as TGTGCCAGTCGGACTCTTTATAGTAGCAATCAGCCCCAGCATTTT.

The chain employs TRBV11-2 and TRBJ1-6; D is undetermined. The CDR3 sequence is 16 residues long. V was shortened by 11 bases and J by 5 bases, with 22 bases between the two germline ends. Germline CDR1 reads SGHAT; CDR2 reads FQNNGV. The CDR3 reads CASKRVRTLNNSPLHF. In DNA, the CDR3 is TGTGCCTCGAAGCGGGTGAGAACACTGAATAATTCACCCCTCCACTTT.

There are a few counts of this clone. The V gene is TRBV5-8, the J gene TRBJ2-5, with D tentatively TRBD1 (6 bases). From germline, CDR1 is SGHTS and CDR2 YDEGEE. CDR3 size: 15 residues. V was pared by 2 bases and J by 0 bases, with 11 bases between. Here the CDR3 reads CASSFTDRNQETQYF. DNA of the CDR3: TGTGCCAGCAGCTTCACAGACAGGAACCAAGAGACCCAGTACTTC.

In nucleotides, the CDR3 is TGTGCCAGCAGCCCCTCTAGCGGGGACTACAATGAGCAGTTCTTC. This translates into CASSPSSGDYNEQFF. J is TRBJ2-1 and V is TRBV6-5; 9 bases line up with TRBD2. In germline, CDR1 is MNHEY, CDR2 SVGAGI. There are 15 residues in the CDR3. V lost 6 bases and J lost 3; bases outside the gene matches: 6.

This clone was counted only a few times. The V gene is TRBV2, the J gene TRBJ2-1, with D possibly matching TRBD1 (5 bases). The germline V gene encodes CDR1 SNHLY and CDR2 FYNNEI. This CDR3 comprises 13 residues. Trimming took 6 bases from V and 2 from J, leaving 8 bases between them. Here the CDR3 reads CASRDRAYNEQFF. In nucleotides, the CDR3 is TGTGCCAGCAGAGACAGAGCCTACAATGAGCAGTTCTTC. Full variable domain (remainder filled in from reference TRBV2 and TRBJ2-1): EPEVTQTPSHQVTQMGQEVILRCVPISNHLYFYWYRQILGQKVEFLVSFYNNEISEKSEIFDDQFSVERPDGSNFTLKIRSTKLEDSAMYFCASRDRAYNEQFFGPGTRLTVL.

The chain uses TRBV5-4 and TRBJ2-7; D is perhaps TRBD1 (6 bases). The V gene lost 1 base and the J gene lost 2 bases, with 10 bases spanning the gap. This CDR3 is 14 amino acids long. From germline, CDR1 is SGHNT and CDR2 YYREEE (reference sequence). CDR3 in amino acids: CASSLKDRPYEQYF. CDR3 nucleotides: TGTGCCAGCAGCTTGAAGGACAGACCCTACGAGCAGTACTTC.

The chain links TRBV5-8 to TRBJ1-1, with D tentatively TRBD1 (6 bases). The germline V gene has CDR1 SGHTS and CDR2 YDEGEE. The CDR3 sequence is 15 residues long. V was clipped by 2 bases and J by 4 bases, with 15 bases between them. The DNA of the CDR3 is TGTGCCAGCAGCTTATCAGGGGCGATCATCACTGAAGCTTTCTTT. It translates to CASSLSGAIITEAFF.

This rearrangement joins TRBV11-1 to TRBJ2-7; TRBD2 matches at 9 bases. The CDR3 consists of 14 residues. CDR1 is SGHAT, CDR2 FQDESV, per germline (reference sequence). The V gene end was trimmed by 3 bases and the J gene end by 7 bases; junction bases not matched to a gene: 7. Written as DNA, the CDR3 is TGTGCCAGCAGCTTGGTAGCGGGAGTTCGGGAGCAGTACTTC. Amino acids: CASSLVAGVREQYF.

The chain carries TRBV7-2 and TRBJ1-1, with D maybe TRBD1 (6 bases). Germline V lookup: CDR1 SGHTA, CDR2 FQGNSA. Trimming shortened V by 8 bases and J by 3 bases, and 13 bases separated the two germline ends. The CDR3 is 13 amino acids. This CDR3 reads CASGGGRDTEAFF. The CDR3 bases are TGTGCCAGCGGAGGGGGGAGGGACACTGAAGCTTTCTTT.

The V call is TRBV29-1, the J call TRBJ2-5; D may be TRBD1 (6 bases). Trimming pared 6 bases from V and 5 bases from J, leaving 16 bases between. This CDR3 region has 13 residues. Germline V gene data show CDR1 as SQVTM and CDR2 as ANQGSEA. This chain's CDR3 is CSVPNRVRETQYF. The CDR3 DNA follows: TGCAGCGTACCGAACAGGGTCCGGGAGACCCAGTACTTC.

V usage is TRBV5-4 and J usage is TRBJ2-5; D gene unclear. The closer fit of TRBJ2-7 to the DNA end suggests the J call may be wrong. The V gene's germline CDR1 is SGHNT and CDR2 YYREEE (reference sequence). The CDR3 is made up of 12 amino acids. CDR3 amino acids: CASSASANEQYF. For the CDR3, the DNA is TGTGCCAGCAGCGCCAGTGCTAACGAGCAGTACTTC.

The CDR3 is CASDPGTGIPGANVLTF. The CDR3 nucleotides read TGTGCCAGTGACCCCGGGACAGGGATCCCTGGGGCCAACGTCCTGACTTTC. This sequence joins TRBV19 and TRBJ2-6, with 9 bases matching TRBD1. In germline, CDR1 is LNHDA, CDR2 SQIVND (reference sequence). The J segment lost 2 bases and the V segment lost 8 bases, leaving 10 bases of the junction unmatched. The CDR3 extends over 17 amino acids.

The J gene is TRBJ1-3, the V gene TRBV11-2; a possible D gene is TRBD1 (6 bases). The CDR3 has 15 amino acids. Germline V gene sequence: CDR1 SGHAT, CDR2 FQNNGV. V lost 5 bases and J lost 2, with 13 bases in between. CDR3 in DNA: TGTGCCAGCAGCACTTGGGGGGCAACTGGAAACACCATATATTTT. This sequence encodes CASSTWGATGNTIYF.

The chain recombines TRBV7-2 with TRBJ2-1; 8 bases fit TRBD1. Losses at the gene ends were 2 bases for V and 8 bases for J; bases not matched to a gene: 5. The CDR3 runs to 14 residues. Germline V gene data show CDR1 as SGHTA and CDR2 as FQGNSA. CDR3 DNA sequence: TGTGCCAGCAGCTTAAACCAGGGGGCGTATGAGCAGTTCTTC. Translated: CASSLNQGAYEQFF. The entire variable domain, with the rest obtained from reference TRBV7-2 and TRBJ2-1, is as follows: GAGVSQSPSNKVTEKGKDVELRCDPISGHTALYWYRQSLGQGLEFLIYFQGNSAPDKSGLPSDRFSAERTGGSVSTLTIQRTQQEDSAVYLCASSLNQGAYEQFFGPGTRLTVL.

This clone was observed once. J is TRBJ1-2 and V is TRBV30; maybe TRBD1 (6 bases). The germline V gene encodes CDR1 GTSNPN and CDR2 SVGIG (reference sequence). The CDR3 contains 13 residues. V dropped 5 bases and J dropped 8 bases, with 18 bases sitting between them. CDR3 in amino acids: CAWSPPGTIGYTF. DNA of the CDR3: TGTGCCTGGTCTCCCCCCGGGACAATAGGCTACACCTTC. Combining the CDR3 with reference TRBV30 and TRBJ1-2 gives the whole variable domain SQTIHQWPATLVQPVGSPLSLECTVEGTSNPNLYWYRQAAGRGLQLLFYSVGIGQISSEVPQNLSASRPQDRQFILSSKKLLLSDSGFYLCAWSPPGTIGYTFGSGTRLTVV.

This rearrangement joins TRBV7-2 to TRBJ2-1; 9 nucleotides match TRBD2. In germline, CDR1 is SGHTA, CDR2 FQGNSA. J lost 4 bases, V lost 5 bases, and 6 bases had no gene match. CDR3 size: 15 residues. The CDR3 loop is CASSLTSGKYNEQFF. The CDR3 nucleotides read TGTGCCAGCAGCCTGACTAGCGGAAAATACAATGAGCAGTTCTTC.

The V gene is TRBV9, the J gene TRBJ1-2; a possible D gene is TRBD1 (6 bases). The CDR3 runs 13 residues. Deletions cut 4 bases from V and 6 bases from J, with 13 bases between. Germline V gene sequence: CDR1 SGDLS, CDR2 YYNGEE. CDR3 residues: CASSPYGGDGYTF. CDR3 nucleotides: TGTGCCAGCAGCCCCTATGGGGGCGATGGCTACACCTTC.

The chain links TRBV6-1 to TRBJ1-2, with 7 bases lining up with TRBD1. J gave up 7 bases and V 3 bases, and 5 bases lay outside the gene matches. This CDR3 region has 13 residues. Germline V gene sequence: CDR1 MNHNS, CDR2 SASEGT. CDR3 sequence: CASSDGRGLGYTF. The CDR3 DNA follows: TGTGCCAGCAGTGATGGTAGGGGGCTTGGCTACACCTTC.

J is TRBJ1-1 and V is TRBV4-3; TRBD1 matches 7 bases. After removal of 1 base from V and 5 bases from J, the junction contained 4 bases not matched to a gene. CDR3 length: 14 amino acids. Germline lookup yields CDR1 LGHNA and CDR2 YSLEER. CDR3 coding DNA: TGCGCCAGCAGCCAAGCTTCAGGGGGAACTGAAGCTTTCTTT. Translation gives CASSQASGGTEAFF.

The V call is TRBV21-1, the J call TRBJ2-5; the table calls TRBD1, which could not be checked here. TRBV21-1 is flagged as a pseudogene. The CDR3 contains 13 residues. CDR3 nucleotides: TGTGCCAGCAGCATACAGGGGGCCGAGACCCAGTACTTC. This sequence encodes CASSIQGAETQYF.

The chain recombines TRBV6-4 with TRBJ1-1; D perhaps matches TRBD1 (5 bases). From germline, CDR1 is MRHNA and CDR2 SNTAGT. V lost 6 bases and J lost 0, with 8 bases in between. The CDR3 is made up of 13 amino acids. The CDR3 reads CASRRQMNTEAFF. CDR3 DNA sequence: TGTGCCAGCAGGAGACAGATGAACACTGAAGCTTTCTTT.

The V gene is TRBV11-2, the J gene TRBJ1-6; 7 bases agree with TRBD1. In germline, CDR1 is SGHAT, CDR2 FQNNGV. The V gene end was trimmed by 5 bases and the J gene end by 10 bases; junction bases not matched to a gene: 20. The CDR3 extends over 18 amino acids. CDR3 in DNA: TGTGCCAGCAGCCCGCGACAGGGTGTGGTTCCGGTGGGATCACCCCTCCACTTT. It codes for CASSPRQGVVPVGSPLHF.

The chain couples TRBV30 to TRBJ2-2; D remains ambiguous. Per germline, CDR1 GTSNPN and CDR2 SVGIG (reference sequence). CDR3 size: 13 residues. V lost 2 bases and J 6 bases, leaving 10 bases between the germline ends. The chain's CDR3 is CAWSYIVSGELFF. The CDR3 nucleotides read TGTGCCTGGAGTTATATAGTATCCGGGGAGCTGTTTTTT.

The chain employs TRBV5-1 and TRBJ2-7; D tentatively fits TRBD1 or TRBD2 (5 bases each). The CDR3 loop spans 16 amino acids. The germline V and J ends were trimmed by 1 base and 0 bases, with 14 bases remaining between them. CDR1 is SGHRS, CDR2 YFSETQ, per germline. CDR3 bases: TGCGCCAGCAGCTTGATCGGGGCGCGGACCTCCTACGAGCAGTACTTC. Encoded protein: CASSLIGARTSYEQYF.

The rearrangement joins TRBV19 to TRBJ2-4; D assignment may be TRBD1 or TRBD2 (7 bases each). CDR1 is LNHDA and CDR2 is SQIVND in the germline V gene (reference sequence). The CDR3 runs 17 residues. The V end lost 5 bases, the J end lost 2 bases, and 19 bases lay between the germline ends. The CDR3 is CASSGQGGGATKNIQYF. CDR3 in DNA: TGTGCCAGTAGTGGGCAGGGAGGGGGCGCGACCAAAAACATTCAGTACTTC.